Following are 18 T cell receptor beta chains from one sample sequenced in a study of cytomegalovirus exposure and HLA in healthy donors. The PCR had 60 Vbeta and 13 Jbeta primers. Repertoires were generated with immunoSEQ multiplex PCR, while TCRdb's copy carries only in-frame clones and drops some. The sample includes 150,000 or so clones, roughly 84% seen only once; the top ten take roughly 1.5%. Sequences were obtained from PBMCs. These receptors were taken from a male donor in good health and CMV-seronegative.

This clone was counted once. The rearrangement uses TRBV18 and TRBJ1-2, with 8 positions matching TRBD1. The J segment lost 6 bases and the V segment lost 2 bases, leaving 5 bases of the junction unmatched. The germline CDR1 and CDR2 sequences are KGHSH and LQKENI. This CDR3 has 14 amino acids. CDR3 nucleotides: TGTGCCAGCTCACCAAGGGACAGGCGTGATGGCTACACCTTC. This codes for CASSPRDRRDGYTF.

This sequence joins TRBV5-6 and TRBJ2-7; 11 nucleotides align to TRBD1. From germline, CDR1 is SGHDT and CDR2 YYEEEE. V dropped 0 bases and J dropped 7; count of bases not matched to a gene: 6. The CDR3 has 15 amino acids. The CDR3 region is CASSLEGQGELEQYF. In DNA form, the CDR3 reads TGTGCCAGCAGCTTGGAGGGACAGGGGGAATTGGAGCAGTACTTC.

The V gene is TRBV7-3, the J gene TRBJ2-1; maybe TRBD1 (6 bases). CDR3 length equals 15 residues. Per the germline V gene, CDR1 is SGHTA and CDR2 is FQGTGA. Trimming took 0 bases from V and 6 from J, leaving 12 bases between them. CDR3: CASSLTGGTSNEQFF. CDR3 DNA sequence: TGTGCCAGCAGCTTAACAGGGGGTACTAGCAATGAGCAGTTCTTC.

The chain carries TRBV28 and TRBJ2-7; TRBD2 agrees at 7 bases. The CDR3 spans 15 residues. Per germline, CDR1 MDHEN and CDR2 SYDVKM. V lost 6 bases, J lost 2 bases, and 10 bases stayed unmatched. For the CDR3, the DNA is TGTGCCAGCAGGGCCGCGGGGGTTGCGGCCTACGAGCAGTACTTC. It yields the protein CASRAAGVAAYEQYF. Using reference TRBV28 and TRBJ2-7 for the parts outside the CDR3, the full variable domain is DVKVTQSSRYLVKRTGEKVFLECVQDMDHENMFWYRQDPGLGLRLIYFSYDVKMKEKGDIPEGYSVSREKKERFSLILESASTNQTSMYLCASRAAGVAAYEQYFGPGTRLTVT.

As DNA, the CDR3 is TGTGCCAGCAGTTACATCGCCCAGGGGGCCTACGAGCAGTACTTC. Translation gives CASSYIAQGAYEQYF. The J gene is TRBJ2-7, the V gene TRBV6-5; 7 bases line up with TRBD1. Germline V gene lookup returns CDR1 MNHEY and CDR2 SVGAGI. V trimming: 2 bases; J trimming: 2 bases; junction bases outside the gene matches: 6. This CDR3 comprises 15 residues.

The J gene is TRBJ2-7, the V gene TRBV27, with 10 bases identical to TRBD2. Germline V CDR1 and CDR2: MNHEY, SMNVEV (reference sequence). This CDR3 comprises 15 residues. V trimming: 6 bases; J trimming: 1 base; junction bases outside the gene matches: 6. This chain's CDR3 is CASSPGLAISYEQYF. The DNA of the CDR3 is TGTGCCAGCAGCCCGGGACTAGCGATTTCCTACGAGCAGTACTTC.

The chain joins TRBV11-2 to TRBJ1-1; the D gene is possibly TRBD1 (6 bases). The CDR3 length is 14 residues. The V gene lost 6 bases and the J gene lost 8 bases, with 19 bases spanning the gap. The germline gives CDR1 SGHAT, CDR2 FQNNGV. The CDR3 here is CASRSGGGRHEAFF. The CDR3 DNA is TGTGCCAGCAGGTCCGGGGGGGGCCGGCACGAAGCTTTCTTT. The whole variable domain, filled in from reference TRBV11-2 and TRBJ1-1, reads EAGVAQSPRYKIIEKRQSVAFWCNPISGHATLYWYQQILGQGPKLLIQFQNNGVVDDSQLPKDRFSAERLKGVDSTLKIQPAKLEDSAVYLCASRSGGGRHEAFFGQGTRLTVV.

The CDR3 region is CASSQEGRYSEQYF. For the CDR3, the DNA is TGCGCCAGCAGCCAAGAAGGGAGGTATTCCGAGCAGTACTTC. This chain connects TRBV4-1 to TRBJ2-7; tentatively, D is TRBD2 (6 bases). V lost 0 bases, J lost 6 bases, and 12 bases lay in between. Germline V CDR1 and CDR2: MGHRA, YSYEKL. This CDR3 is built from 14 residues.

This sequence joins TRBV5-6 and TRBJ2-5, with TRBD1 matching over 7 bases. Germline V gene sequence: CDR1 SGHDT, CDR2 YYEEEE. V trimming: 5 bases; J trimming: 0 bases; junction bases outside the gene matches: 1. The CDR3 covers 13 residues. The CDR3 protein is CASRGTDQETQYF. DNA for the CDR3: TGTGCCAGCAGGGGGACAGACCAAGAGACCCAGTACTTC. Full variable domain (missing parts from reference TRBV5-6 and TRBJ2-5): DAGVTQSPTHLIKTRGQQVTLRCSPKSGHDTVSWYQQALGQGPQFIFQYYEEEERQRGNFPDRFSGHQFPNYSSELNVNALLLGDSALYLCASRGTDQETQYFGPGTRLLVL.

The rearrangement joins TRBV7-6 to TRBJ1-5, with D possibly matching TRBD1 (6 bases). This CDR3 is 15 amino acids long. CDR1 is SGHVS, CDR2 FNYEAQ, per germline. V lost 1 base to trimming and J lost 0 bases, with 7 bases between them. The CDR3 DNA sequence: TGTGCCAGCAGCTTAGAGGGGGATAGCAATCAGCCCCAGCATTTT. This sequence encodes CASSLEGDSNQPQHF.

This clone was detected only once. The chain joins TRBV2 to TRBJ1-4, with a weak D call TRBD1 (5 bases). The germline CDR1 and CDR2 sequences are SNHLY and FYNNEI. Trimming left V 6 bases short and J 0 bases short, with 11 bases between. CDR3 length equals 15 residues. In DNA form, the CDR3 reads TGTGCCAGCAGAGCCGACAGTTCAACTAATGAAAAACTGTTTTTT. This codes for CASRADSSTNEKLFF.

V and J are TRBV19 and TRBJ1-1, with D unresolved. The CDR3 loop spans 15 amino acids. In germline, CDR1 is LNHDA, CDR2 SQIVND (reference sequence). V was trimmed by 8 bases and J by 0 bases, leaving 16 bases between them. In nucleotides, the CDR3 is TGTGCCAGTCATATGGGGAGAATGATGAACACTGAAGCTTTCTTT. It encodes CASHMGRMMNTEAFF.

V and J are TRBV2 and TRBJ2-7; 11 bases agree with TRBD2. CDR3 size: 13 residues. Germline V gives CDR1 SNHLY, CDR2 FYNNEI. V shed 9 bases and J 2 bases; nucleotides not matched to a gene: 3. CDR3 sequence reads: CARGLAVPYEQYF. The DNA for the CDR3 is TGTGCCAGGGGACTAGCGGTCCCCTACGAGCAGTACTTC.

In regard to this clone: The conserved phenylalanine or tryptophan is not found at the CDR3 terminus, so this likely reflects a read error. Here the CDR3 DNA reads TGTGCCAGCAATACGTTTCGGGACACTGAAGCTTTCCTT. Translating gives CASNTFRDTEAFL. The rearrangement uses TRBV6-5 and TRBJ1-1; D is unclear. Trimming pared 7 bases from V and 3 bases from J, leaving 12 bases between. Per germline, CDR1 MNHEY and CDR2 SVGAGI. CDR3 length: 13 amino acids.

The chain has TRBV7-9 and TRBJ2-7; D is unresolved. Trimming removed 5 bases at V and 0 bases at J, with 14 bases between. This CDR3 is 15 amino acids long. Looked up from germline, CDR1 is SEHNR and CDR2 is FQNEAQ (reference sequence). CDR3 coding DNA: TGTGCCAGCAGCCCCGCCCGACTCCCCTCCTACGAGCAGTACTTC. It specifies CASSPARLPSYEQYF.

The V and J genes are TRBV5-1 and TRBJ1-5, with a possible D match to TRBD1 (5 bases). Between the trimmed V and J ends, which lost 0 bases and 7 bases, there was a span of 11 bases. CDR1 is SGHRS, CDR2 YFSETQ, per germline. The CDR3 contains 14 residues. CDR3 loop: CASSLAGGQQPQHF. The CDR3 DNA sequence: TGCGCCAGCAGCTTGGCGGGGGGTCAACAGCCCCAGCATTTT.

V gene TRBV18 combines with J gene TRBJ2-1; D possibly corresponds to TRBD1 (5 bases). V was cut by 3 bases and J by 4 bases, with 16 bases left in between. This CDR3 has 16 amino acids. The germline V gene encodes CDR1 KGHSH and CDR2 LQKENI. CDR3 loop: CASSPNQGKIYNEQFF. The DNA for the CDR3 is TGTGCCAGCTCACCCAATCAGGGAAAAATATACAATGAGCAGTTCTTC.

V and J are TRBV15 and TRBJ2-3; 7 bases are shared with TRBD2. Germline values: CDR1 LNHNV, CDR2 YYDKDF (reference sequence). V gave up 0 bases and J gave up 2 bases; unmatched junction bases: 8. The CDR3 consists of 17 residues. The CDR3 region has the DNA TGTGCCACCAGCAGAGAAAGAGGGAGGGGCCCCACAGATACGCAGTATTTT. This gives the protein CATSRERGRGPTDTQYF.